This T cell receptor (beta chain) emerged from a study of OX40 agonist ivuxolimab in advanced cancers. Study-wide background: Every 2 weeks, ivuxolimab was infused into the patients intravenously at between 0.01 and 10 mg/kg. Dose-escalation patients had hepatocellular carcinoma, melanoma, renal cell or head and neck cancer.

Germline CDR1 reads SGHTA; CDR2 reads FQGTGA. V shed 5 bases and J 2 bases; nucleotides not matched to a gene: 13. The CDR3 is made up of 18 amino acids. Profiling relied on immunoSEQ multiplex PCR, and the TCRdb table lists in-frame clones only, not all of them. The sample lists some 70,000 clones, roughly 87% occurring once. Sequencing used CD4+ or CD8+ T cells sorted from blood, obtained in a trial of the OX40 agonist ivuxolimab. This TCR was recovered from an adult with an advanced solid tumor such as melanoma, head and neck, liver or kidney cancer. The chain links TRBV7-3 to TRBJ2-2; TRBD1 agrees at 8 bases. The DNA for the CDR3 is TGTGCCAGCAGCCCCTCCTTGGACAGGGTGATAAACACCGGGGAGCTGTTTTTT. Residues: CASSPSLDRVINTGELFF.